These 14 T cell receptor beta chains came from one sample sequenced in a study of lymphopenia after photon versus proton radiotherapy. Assay used: immunoSEQ multiplex PCR; TCRdb lists only in-frame clones, some missing. The repertoire holds over 50,000 clones, approximately 83% seen once, with approximately 2.4% in the top ten. The sequenced sample was peripheral blood, obtained from a patient treated with photon-based radiotherapy. Receptors originate from a man in his forties with gastric cancer.

V usage is TRBV7-8 and J usage is TRBJ2-2, with TRBD2 identical over 10 bases. Germline CDR1 reads SGHVS; CDR2 reads FQNEAQ. This CDR3 comprises 18 residues. The V segment lost 3 bases and the J segment 0 bases; nucleotides outside the gene matches: 7. DNA of the CDR3: TGTGCCAGCAGCTTTAGGACTAGCGGCTCGGCGAACACCGGGGAGCTGTTTTTT. Amino acid sequence: CASSFRTSGSANTGELFF.

V and J are TRBV19 and TRBJ1-5; D ambiguous. CDR3 size: 14 residues. Germline V CDR1 and CDR2: LNHDA, SQIVND (reference sequence). Trimming left V 4 bases short and J 2 bases short, with 9 bases between. This CDR3 is CASSRAGGNQPQHF. The DNA for the CDR3 is TGTGCCAGTAGTAGGGCTGGTGGCAATCAGCCCCAGCATTTT.

This clone was seen only once. CDR3 nucleotide sequence: TGCGCCAGCAGCTCGACAGGGAGTGGGGTCGAGCCCCAGCATTTT. Its translation: CASSSTGSGVEPQHF. The V call is TRBV5-1, the J call TRBJ1-5; 7 nucleotides line up with TRBD1. V was clipped by 3 bases and J by 8 bases; unmatched bases: 11. The CDR3 is made up of 15 amino acids. Germline lookup yields CDR1 SGHRS and CDR2 YFSETQ.

The V and J genes are TRBV18 and TRBJ2-7; D remains unclear. V was trimmed by 2 bases and J by 5 bases, leaving 7 bases between them. The V gene's germline CDR1 is KGHSH and CDR2 LQKENI. The CDR3 runs 12 residues. The CDR3 sequence is CASSPEGNEQYF. In nucleotides, the CDR3 is TGTGCCAGCTCACCAGAAGGCAACGAGCAGTACTTC.

The V gene is TRBV5-4, the J gene TRBJ2-2; the D gene is possibly TRBD2 (5 bases). Trimming left V 4 bases short and J 1 base short, with 8 bases between. The CDR3 consists of 14 residues. Germline-derived CDR1 and CDR2 are SGHNT and YYREEE (reference sequence). The DNA of the CDR3 is TGTGCCAGCAGCCCCGGAGGGAACACCGGGGAGCTGTTTTTT. Protein sequence: CASSPGGNTGELFF. Complete variable domain (other parts from reference TRBV5-4 and TRBJ2-2): ETGVTQSPTHLIKTRGQQVTLRCSSQSGHNTVSWYQQALGQGPQFIFQYYREEENGRGNFPPRFSGLQFPNYSSELNVNALELDDSALYLCASSPGGNTGELFFGEGSRLTVL.

The chain recombines TRBV5-1 with TRBJ1-5; TRBD1 might be the D (5 bases). CDR3 length: 15 residues. Germline CDR1 SGHRS, CDR2 YFSETQ. Deletions cut 0 bases from V and 4 bases from J, with 11 bases between. The CDR3 bases are TGCGCCAGCAGCTTGGAGGCAGGGCGGAATCAGCCCCAGCATTTT. Protein product: CASSLEAGRNQPQHF.

The chain couples TRBV18 to TRBJ1-3; unclear D gene. V was cut by 2 bases and J by 4 bases, with 9 bases left in between. Germline-derived CDR1 and CDR2 are KGHSH and LQKENI. CDR3 length equals 14 residues. CDR3 protein: CASSPGVEGNTIYF. The CDR3 DNA sequence: TGTGCCAGCTCACCAGGGGTGGAAGGAAACACCATATATTTT.

This clone was seen just once. The chain carries TRBV7-9 and TRBJ1-4; TRBD1 aligns across 10 bases. Trimming removed 5 bases from V and 8 bases from J; junction bases left unmatched: 8. The germline V gene has CDR1 SEHNR and CDR2 FQNEAQ (reference sequence). The CDR3 has 15 amino acids. CDR3 sequence reads: CASSQPGQGWEKLFF. The DNA for the CDR3 is TGTGCCAGCAGCCAACCGGGACAGGGGTGGGAAAAACTGTTTTTT. Full variable domain (missing parts from reference TRBV7-9 and TRBJ1-4): DTGVSQNPRHKITKRGQNVTFRCDPISEHNRLYWYRQTLGQGPEFLTYFQNEAQLEKSRLLSDRFSAERPKGSFSTLEIQRTEQGDSAMYLCASSQPGQGWEKLFFGSGTQLSVL.

The CDR3 bases are TGTGCCAGCAGCACCCAAGATACAGATACGCAGTATTTT. This sequence encodes CASSTQDTDTQYF. The chain has TRBV11-2 and TRBJ2-3; D is uncertain. CDR1 is SGHAT and CDR2 is FQNNGV in the germline V gene. V was trimmed by 5 bases and J by 3 bases, leaving 9 bases between them. CDR3 size: 13 residues.

The CDR3 bases are TGTGCCAGCAGCCCACTTCAGGGGAAGAGTTCACCCCTCCACTTT. Translated: CASSPLQGKSSPLHF. This chain uses TRBV11-2 with TRBJ1-6; possible D gene TRBD1, 6 bases. CDR1 SGHAT and CDR2 FQNNGV come from the germline V gene. This CDR3 is built from 15 residues. The germline V and J ends were trimmed by 5 bases and 9 bases, with 17 bases remaining between them.

V is TRBV29-1 and J is TRBJ2-5; 11 bases match TRBD1. The V segment lost 3 bases and the J segment 5 bases; nucleotides outside the gene matches: 5. The germline V gene has CDR1 SQVTM and CDR2 ANQGSEA. The CDR3 totals 14 residues. The CDR3: CSVDGQGAGETQYF. For the CDR3, the DNA is TGCAGCGTTGATGGACAGGGGGCTGGGGAGACCCAGTACTTC.

This clone was picked up one time. This chain connects TRBV5-4 to TRBJ1-1, with D unclear. The CDR3 totals 12 residues. The germline V and J ends were trimmed by 3 bases and 1 base, with 4 bases remaining between them. Germline CDR1 and CDR2: SGHNT and YYREEE (reference sequence). Here the CDR3 reads CASSSENTEAFF. In DNA form, the CDR3 reads TGTGCCAGCAGCTCGGAGAACACTGAAGCTTTCTTT.

The genes are TRBV4-3 and TRBJ2-2; the match to TRBD2 covers 10 bases. This CDR3 has 17 residues. Germline V lookup: CDR1 LGHNA, CDR2 YSLEER. Trimming took 0 bases from V and 4 from J; bases not matched to a gene: 5. For the CDR3, the DNA is TGCGCCAGCAGCCAAGATACGCTAGCGGGGGCCACCGGGGAGCTGTTTTTT. It yields the protein CASSQDTLAGATGELFF.

This chain connects TRBV4-2 to TRBJ1-6; D unclear. The germline V gene has CDR1 LGHNA and CDR2 YNFKEQ. With 1 base removed from V and 9 bases from J, the gap between germline ends came to 16 bases. This CDR3 spans 16 amino acids. The CDR3 bases are TGTGCCAGCAGCCAAGTTGGCGGGGAGGGAGGTTCACCCCTCCACTTT. Protein sequence: CASSQVGGEGGSPLHF.